The T cell receptor (beta chain) described here comes from a study of Graves' ophthalmopathy and Graves' hyperthyroidism (dated by TCRdb to the late 2010s). Some background on the complete study: Peripheral blood was collected at initial diagnosis, before any treatment. TCR beta repertoire signatures were used to distinguish Graves' ophthalmopathy from Graves' hyperthyroidism and to predict progression to ophthalmopathy. In total, 135 blood samples were TCR-sequenced: around 42 ophthalmopathy, over 70 hyperthyroidism and some 17 hyperthyroidism-to-ophthalmopathy patients. To explore V-J signatures distinguishing ophthalmopathy from hyperthyroidism, a discovery set of roughly 98 patients (about 41 ophthalmopathy, over 55 stable hyperthyroidism) was enrolled. For independent validation, a separate cohort was made up of about 18 hyperthyroidism patients plus 17 patients who later progressed from hyperthyroidism to ophthalmopathy. In 6 or 7 hyperthyroidism patients, T-cell repertoires of thyroid tissue and blood were compared. After sampling, hyperthyroidism patients received methimazole starting at 30 mg daily, and ophthalmopathy patients received high-dose intravenous methylprednisolone. The approximately 95 discovery patients were divided at random into training and test sets in a 7:3 ratio. Study-wide conclusions, independent of this receptor: In validation, the model predicted ophthalmopathy progression with about 70% sensitivity and approximately 78% specificity; roughly 11 predicted patients were CT-confirmed with GO in a median of around 6 months. Most expanded thyroid clonotypes with a frequency above 0.001 also appeared in blood, which suggests that blood repertoires may reflect the immune response in the thyroid. The 13-signature model separated ophthalmopathy from stable hyperthyroidism with around 90% sensitivity and 81.08% specificity in cross-validation, and 80%/75% in the test set. No statistical method was used to set the sample size in advance, and the investigators knew which group each participant was assigned to.

As to this clonotype: Its antigen is unknown. Since a much larger clone is just one base distant, this may be a read error.

For repertoire sequencing, the TCR beta CDR3 regions were amplified from RNA transcripts. HTBI primers and the Qiagen OneStep RT-PCR kit were used in a first-round RT-PCR, which was followed by a second-round multiplex PCR, size selection and purification. Sequencing of the libraries was carried out on an Illumina HiSeq2000 in paired-end mode with 100 bp reads. In the paper's pipeline: SOAPnuke was used for read processing, and reads with adapters, uncalled bases, a mean Phred below 15, or no exact constant-primer or identifier match were discarded. High-quality paired reads were merged with COPE v1.2.5. Clonotypes were defined as unique nucleotide sequences and were aligned to IMGT TRB V, D and J references using MiTCR v1.1. Analysis was restricted to V-J combinations with a frequency above 0.0001, which covered approximately 99% of repertoires. For each V-J combination, a TCR clonal expansion and chaos score was defined as the ratio of F50 clonal expansion to chaos observed in the TCRdist matrix. Welch's t-statistics and random forest were used to reduce the features to some 13 V-J combinations, which were then used as input to a naive Bayes classifier. Thyroid-blood repertoire similarity was quantified with the Morisita-Horn index. TCRdb ran its own pipeline on the public reads, namely fastp trimming at Q25 and MiXCR clone calling, and kept in-frame beta chains. Rows matching on CDR3 protein sequence are summarized as one entry with the most common DNA and genes. It is TCRdb's table, rather than the study itself, that gives the V and J calls and clone size. This sample lists about 620,000 distinct CDR3 sequences; 22% were detected once. Of the sample, approximately 6.9% is held by the ten largest clones.

Hyperthyroidism was considered stable if no progression to ophthalmopathy occurred within 18 months of follow-up. Hyperthyroidism patients were newly diagnosed, were aged 18 to 65 years, and had a disease duration under 2 months. Patients with other autoimmune diseases, uncontrolled infections, pregnancy or lactation were excluded from the study. Clinical symptoms, serum thyroxine, TRAb, thyroid ultrasound and orbital computed tomography were used for diagnosis. Ficoll-Paque density gradient centrifugation was used to isolate PBMCs from about 9.4 ml of fresh peripheral blood. Total RNA was extracted with Trizol reagent and quality-checked on an Agilent 2100 Bioanalyzer. The specimen sequenced was peripheral blood. This TCR came from a woman between 18 and 30 years old with stable Graves' hyperthyroidism. Some clones in this sample may be carry-over from other donors' samples. Donor details come from another sample of the same person, matched by shared clones.

Here is the DNA: TGCAGTGCTAGAGACGGGAGAGGGGAGGATACCCAGTACTTC. This yields the protein CSARDGRGEDTQYF. Rearrangement joined TRBV20-1 to TRBJ2-5; the D segment could be TRBD2, given 6 matching bases. Inclusive of the bounding cysteine and phenylalanine, the CDR3 is 14 residues long. Just the 42-base CDR3 DNA is kept, in frame starting at base 1. CDR1 DFQATT and CDR2 SNEGSKA are derived from the germline V gene (reference sequence). V is shortened by 0 bases, J by 8 bases, and the region joining them spans 16 bases.